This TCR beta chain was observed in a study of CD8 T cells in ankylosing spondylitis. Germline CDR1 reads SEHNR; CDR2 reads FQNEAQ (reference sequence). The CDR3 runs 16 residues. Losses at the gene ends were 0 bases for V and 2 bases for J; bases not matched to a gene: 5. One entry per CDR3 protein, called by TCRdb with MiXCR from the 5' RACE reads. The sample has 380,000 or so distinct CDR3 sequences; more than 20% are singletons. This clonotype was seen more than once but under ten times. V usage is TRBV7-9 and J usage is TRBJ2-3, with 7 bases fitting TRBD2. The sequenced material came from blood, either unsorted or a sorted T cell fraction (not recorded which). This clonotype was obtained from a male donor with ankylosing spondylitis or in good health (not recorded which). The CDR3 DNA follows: TGTGCCAGCAGCTTAGCTAGCGGGCGCCCCACAGATACGCAGTATTTT. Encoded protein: CASSLASGRPTDTQYF.